What follows are 30 T cell receptor beta chains derived from one specimen sequenced in a study of cytomegalovirus exposure and HLA in healthy donors. This PCR relied on a set of 60 Vbeta primers and 13 Jbeta primers. Assay: immunoSEQ multiplex PCR; the TCRdb copy retains only in-frame clones and omits some. Among more than 95,000 clones listed, about four fifths were seen once. Sequencing used PBMCs. These receptors came from a man aged 18 to 29 in good health and CMV-seronegative.

This chain uses TRBV6-1 with TRBJ2-1; D unresolved. CDR3 length: 14 amino acids. CDR1 MNHNS and CDR2 SASEGT come from the germline V gene. The ends were cut back, 7 bases at V and 0 bases at J, with 10 bases in the middle. The CDR3 DNA reads TGTGCCAGCAAGCCTTTGAGCTCCTACAATGAGCAGTTCTTC. It yields the protein CASKPLSSYNEQFF.

This clone was observed a few times. The chain employs TRBV10-2 and TRBJ2-3, with D maybe TRBD2 (6 bases). The germline V and J ends were trimmed by 7 bases and 5 bases, with 16 bases remaining between them. This CDR3 is 14 amino acids long. The V gene's germline CDR1 is WSHSY and CDR2 SAAADI. CDR3 coding DNA: TGCGCCAGCATCCTCCCGGGGCGGGAAGATACGCAGTATTTT. Its protein is CASILPGREDTQYF.

This sequence joins TRBV7-9 and TRBJ2-1; 7 bases agree with TRBD1. The CDR3 sequence is 16 residues long. The junction had 7 bases not matched to a gene; V was cut back by 5 bases and J by 0 bases. Germline CDR1 and CDR2: SEHNR and FQNEAQ (reference sequence). This chain's CDR3 is CASSGYRGSSYNEQFF. CDR3 DNA: TGTGCCAGCAGCGGATACAGGGGCAGCTCCTACAATGAGCAGTTCTTC.

The chain links TRBV7-3 to TRBJ1-1; D possibly corresponds to TRBD1 (6 bases). V gave up 5 bases and J gave up 8 bases, with 15 bases separating them. This CDR3 is built from 13 residues. Germline V gives CDR1 SGHTA, CDR2 FQGTGA. For the CDR3, the DNA is TGTGCCAGCAGCCTTGATTTCGGGACAGAAGCTTTCTTT. Amino acids: CASSLDFGTEAFF.

The chain carries TRBV5-1 and TRBJ2-7; tentatively, D is TRBD1 (7 bases). V lost 3 bases to trimming and J lost 7 bases, with 11 bases between them. This CDR3 is 12 amino acids long. CDR1 and CDR2 from the germline V gene are SGHRS and YFSETQ. CDR3 DNA sequence: TGCGCCAGCAGCTCCCAGGGGGGAGAGCAGTACTTC. Translating it yields CASSSQGGEQYF.

This chain connects TRBV9 to TRBJ1-1; D may be TRBD1 (6 bases). CDR3 size: 15 residues. The V gene lost 3 bases and the J gene lost 4 bases, with 16 bases spanning the gap. Germline CDR1 and CDR2: SGDLS and YYNGEE. CDR3 region: CASSAPSTGFTEAFF. The CDR3 DNA reads as TGTGCCAGCAGCGCCCCATCTACAGGGTTCACTGAAGCTTTCTTT.

A single count supports this clone. This chain links TRBV11-2 with TRBJ2-3; TRBD2 aligns across 8 bases. CDR1 and CDR2 (germline): SGHAT, FQNNGV. This CDR3 has 15 amino acids. J gave up 2 bases and V 3 bases, and 4 bases lay outside the gene matches. The CDR3 bases are TGTGCCAGCAGCTTTCGGGGGGGGCCCACAGATACGCAGTATTTT. As protein: CASSFRGGPTDTQYF.

This clone was detected once. This chain joins TRBV6-5 and TRBJ2-1, with 7 nucleotides matching TRBD2. In germline, CDR1 is MNHEY, CDR2 SVGAGI. The V and J ends lost 2 bases and 5 bases, in that order; junction bases with no gene match: 3. The CDR3 covers 14 residues. The DNA for the CDR3 is TGTGCCAGCAGTTACCGCGGGGGTGACAATGAGCAGTTCTTC. Amino acid sequence: CASSYRGGDNEQFF.

The chain links TRBV9 to TRBJ1-1; tentative D call: TRBD1 (5 bases). Trimming stripped 4 bases from V and 1 base from J, with 17 bases between. Germline loops: CDR1 SGDLS, CDR2 YYNGEE. The CDR3 is 16 residues long. The CDR3 sequence is CASSLPGAGPNTEAFF. CDR3 in DNA: TGTGCCAGCAGCCTCCCTGGGGCAGGGCCGAACACTGAAGCTTTCTTT.

The V call is TRBV14, the J call TRBJ1-3; D is unresolved. Germline CDR1 SGHDN, CDR2 FVKESK. V shed 1 base and J shed 3 bases, with 4 bases lying between them. The CDR3 length is 13 residues. The CDR3 coding sequence is TGTGCCAGCAGCCAAGTTATTGGAAACACCATATATTTT. Its translation is CASSQVIGNTIYF.

This clone has more than one count but fewer than ten. CDR3 in amino acids: CASSRGTVEEPEAFF. In nucleotides, the CDR3 is TGCGCCAGCAGCCGAGGGACAGTCGAGGAGCCTGAAGCTTTCTTT. This chain joins TRBV4-3 and TRBJ1-1, with 7 bases lining up with TRBD1. The CDR3 sequence is 15 residues long. Germline V gene data show CDR1 as LGHNA and CDR2 as YSLEER. Losses at the gene ends were 4 bases for V and 6 bases for J; bases not matched to a gene: 11.

The chain carries TRBV19 and TRBJ2-7, with D perhaps matching TRBD1 (5 bases). Germline V lookup: CDR1 LNHDA, CDR2 SQIVND (reference sequence). This CDR3 region has 14 residues. Trimming took 5 bases from V and 2 from J, leaving 13 bases between them. CDR3: CASSSTDLTYEQYF. CDR3 sequence (DNA): TGTGCCAGTAGTTCGACAGATCTTACCTACGAGCAGTACTTC.

The chain couples TRBV6-5 to TRBJ2-5; 7 nucleotides line up with TRBD1. CDR1 MNHEY and CDR2 SVGAGI come from the germline V gene. There are 14 residues in the CDR3. J lost 4 bases, V lost 4 bases, and 6 bases had no gene match. DNA of the CDR3: TGTGCCAGCAGTTCGGGACAGTCCCCAGAGACCCAGTACTTC. Encoded protein: CASSSGQSPETQYF.

This clone was detected only once. The CDR3 bases are TGTGCCAGCAGCTTAAGGGACAGGGGGCACTCCTACGAGCAGTACTTC. Translated, it gives CASSLRDRGHSYEQYF. This sequence joins TRBV11-1 and TRBJ2-7; TRBD1 aligns across 12 bases. CDR1 and CDR2 (germline): SGHAT, FQDESV (reference sequence). The CDR3 is 16 amino acids. V shed 2 bases and J 0 bases; nucleotides not matched to a gene: 2.

V is TRBV27 and J is TRBJ1-1, with D uncertain. Germline values: CDR1 MNHEY, CDR2 SMNVEV (reference sequence). V was clipped by 2 bases and J by 7 bases, with 17 bases between them. The CDR3 runs 15 residues. The CDR3 sequence is CASSLHAVSADEAFF. DNA for the CDR3: TGTGCCAGCAGTTTACACGCCGTGTCGGCGGATGAAGCTTTCTTT.

The CDR3 DNA reads TGTGCCAGTAGTATCCTCGGACAGGGAATGAACACTGAAGCTTTCTTT. Translating gives CASSILGQGMNTEAFF. The chain carries TRBV19 and TRBJ1-1, with 8 bases that match TRBD1. The CDR3 sequence is 16 residues long. Trimming cost V 3 bases and J 0 bases; bases outside gene matches: 6. From germline, CDR1 is LNHDA and CDR2 SQIVND (reference sequence). The full variable domain, rest sourced from reference TRBV19 and TRBJ1-1, is DGGITQSPKYLFRKEGQNVTLSCEQNLNHDAMYWYRQDPGQGLRLIYYSQIVNDFQKGDIAEGYSVSREKKESFPLTVTSAQKNPTAFYLCASSILGQGMNTEAFFGQGTRLTVV.

The V gene is TRBV18, the J gene TRBJ1-5; 7 bases align to TRBD1. Germline assignment: CDR1 KGHSH and CDR2 LQKENI. With V trimmed by 5 bases and J by 7 bases, 8 bases remained unmatched. The CDR3 is 14 amino acids. CDR3 sequence reads: CASSLGQAGQPQHF. Here the CDR3 DNA reads TGTGCCAGCTCATTAGGACAGGCTGGCCAGCCCCAGCATTTT.

As concerns this clone: Sequence at one end of the junction differs from germline and may be a read error. The rearrangement joins TRBV6-5 to TRBJ1-3, with D perhaps TRBD1 (6 bases). CDR1 is MNHEY and CDR2 is SVGAGI in the germline V gene. The CDR3 is made up of 14 amino acids. CDR3 loop: CASRLDSSRNTIYF. The CDR3, as DNA: TGTGCCAGCAGGTTGGACAGCTCTCGAAACACCATATATTTT.

Only a few counts were recorded for this clone. The CDR3 DNA is TGTGCCAGCGAGGACCGACAGAATCAGCCCCAGCATTTT. Protein product: CASEDRQNQPQHF. The rearrangement links TRBV6-6 to TRBJ1-5, with D perhaps matching TRBD1 (5 bases). CDR3 length equals 13 residues. Germline CDR1 and CDR2: MNHNY and SVGAGI (reference sequence). V was shortened by 8 bases and J by 4 bases, with 12 bases between the two germline ends.

The chain is built from TRBV5-4 and TRBJ2-5; TRBD1 matches 8 bases. The CDR3 is 14 amino acids. V lost 4 bases and J lost 3; bases outside the gene matches: 5. Germline V gene sequence: CDR1 SGHNT, CDR2 YYREEE (reference sequence). CDR3 protein: CASSRDRGEETQYF. The DNA of the CDR3 is TGTGCCAGCAGCCGCGACAGGGGAGAAGAGACCCAGTACTTC.

V gene TRBV5-4 combines with J gene TRBJ1-6; a weak D match, TRBD1 (5 bases). The CDR3 is 14 residues long. The V end lost 1 base, the J end lost 3 bases, and 5 bases lay between the germline ends. Germline-derived CDR1 and CDR2 are SGHNT and YYREEE (reference sequence). CDR3 in DNA: TGTGCCAGCAGCTTGACAGGCTATAATTCACCCCTCCACTTT. Its protein product is CASSLTGYNSPLHF.

This clone was detected only a few times. The CDR3 here is CAISVAGGPYEQYF. The CDR3 nucleotides are TGTGCCATCAGCGTAGCGGGGGGGCCCTACGAGCAGTACTTC. The chain combines TRBV10-3 with TRBJ2-7; 11 bases are shared with TRBD2. V lost 6 bases, J lost 2 bases, and 3 bases stayed unmatched. This CDR3 comprises 14 residues. Per germline, CDR1 ENHRY and CDR2 SYGVKD.

The table lists this clone with a count of one. The gene calls are TRBV2 and TRBJ2-1, with D possibly matching TRBD2 (6 bases). In germline, CDR1 is SNHLY, CDR2 FYNNEI. V gave up 8 bases and J gave up 1 base, with 9 bases separating them. CDR3 size: 13 residues. CDR3 bases: TGTGCCAGCCAACGGGAGTCCTACAATGAGCAGTTCTTC. Protein product: CASQRESYNEQFF. The full variable domain, in which reference TRBV2 and TRBJ2-1 provide the parts outside the CDR3, is EPEVTQTPSHQVTQMGQEVILRCVPISNHLYFYWYRQILGQKVEFLVSFYNNEISEKSEIFDDQFSVERPDGSNFTLKIRSTKLEDSAMYFCASQRESYNEQFFGPGTRLTVL.

This clone appeared a single time. The chain has TRBV9 and TRBJ2-2; 8 positions agree with TRBD1. The V gene end was trimmed by 0 bases and the J gene end by 1 base; junction bases not matched to a gene: 8. The CDR3 extends over 18 amino acids. Germline CDR1 and CDR2: SGDLS and YYNGEE. CDR3 nucleotides: TGTGCCAGCAGCGTAGGACCCCAGGGGGCCCAGAACACCGGGGAGCTGTTTTTT. Protein sequence: CASSVGPQGAQNTGELFF.

The chain is built from TRBV6-1 and TRBJ2-1; tentative D call: TRBD2 (5 bases). Trimming took off 6 bases at V and 6 bases at J, with 15 bases between the two ends. The CDR3 is 14 residues long. Per the germline V gene, CDR1 is MNHNS and CDR2 is SASEGT. CDR3 in amino acids: CASRSVGVVNEQFF. The CDR3 DNA follows: TGTGCCAGCAGAAGCGTCGGGGTGGTCAATGAGCAGTTCTTC.

This clone showed up just once. V usage is TRBV9 and J usage is TRBJ2-5, with D maybe TRBD2 (5 bases). V was clipped by 4 bases and J by 11 bases, with 18 bases between them. This CDR3 is 13 amino acids long. Germline loops: CDR1 SGDLS, CDR2 YYNGEE. The CDR3 nucleotides are TGTGCCAGCAGCCTAGAAGAGGGCGGTGAGCAGTACTTC. It yields the protein CASSLEEGGEQYF.

This chain uses TRBV11-3 with TRBJ2-1, with 7 bases fitting TRBD2. The J segment lost 8 bases and the V segment lost 1 base, leaving 5 bases of the junction unmatched. Looked up from germline, CDR1 is SGHNT and CDR2 is YENEEA. The CDR3 runs to 14 residues. The CDR3 DNA follows: TGTGCCAGCAGCTTAGGACTAGCTCCCGATGAGCAGTTCTTC. Translation: CASSLGLAPDEQFF.

The chain has TRBV19 and TRBJ2-7, with 8 positions matching TRBD1. CDR3 length equals 18 residues. CDR1 LNHDA and CDR2 SQIVND come from the germline V gene (reference sequence). The ends lost 5 bases at V and 7 bases at J; junction bases unmatched: 22. The CDR3, as DNA: TGTGCCAGTAGTGACATTTCCGGGACAGGTTTCATCTCGGGTGAGCAGTACTTC. The encoded protein is CASSDISGTGFISGEQYF. Filled out from reference TRBV19 and TRBJ2-7, the complete variable domain reads DGGITQSPKYLFRKEGQNVTLSCEQNLNHDAMYWYRQDPGQGLRLIYYSQIVNDFQKGDIAEGYSVSREKKESFPLTVTSAQKNPTAFYLCASSDISGTGFISGEQYFGPGTRLTVT.

This clone appeared once. This chain connects TRBV6-6 to TRBJ1-3; the match to TRBD1 covers 7 bases. CDR1 is MNHNY, CDR2 SVGAGI, per germline (reference sequence). This CDR3 is 16 amino acids long. Losses at the gene ends were 7 bases for V and 7 bases for J; bases not matched to a gene: 16. The CDR3 bases are TGTGCCAGCACCACTACAGGGGCAGGTCGGAGGAACACCATATATTTT. Translation gives CASTTTGAGRRNTIYF.

The V gene is TRBV29-1, the J gene TRBJ2-2; 8 bases align to TRBD1. The germline V gene encodes CDR1 SQVTM and CDR2 ANQGSEA. V shed 2 bases and J 7 bases; nucleotides not matched to a gene: 3. The CDR3 spans 13 residues. The CDR3 protein is CSVEQGASGELFF. DNA for the CDR3: TGCAGCGTTGAACAGGGGGCTAGCGGGGAGCTGTTTTTT.